The 23 T cell receptor beta chains listed next were all sequenced from one sample in a study of T cell responses to AZD1222 COVID-19 vaccine. Produced via immunoSEQ multiplex PCR; TCRdb's table is partial and in-frame only. This repertoire shows 150,000 to 200,000 clones, roughly 87% found once; its top ten account for 2% to 3%. Sequenced material: peripheral blood, taken on day 0 of AZD1222 vaccination. These receptor sequences come from an adult in good health.

The chain carries TRBV5-1 and TRBJ2-2, with D possibly being TRBD2 (5 bases). The V end was cut by 7 bases, the J end by 7 bases, with 14 bases between. Germline CDR1 reads SGHRS; CDR2 reads YFSETQ. The CDR3 length is 13 residues. DNA for the CDR3: TGCGCCAGCTCCCCCGAGGGTGTCGGGGAGCTGTTTTTT. It encodes CASSPEGVGELFF.

The chain joins TRBV5-1 to TRBJ2-5, with 8 bases matching TRBD1. Germline V gene sequence: CDR1 SGHRS, CDR2 YFSETQ. This CDR3 comprises 14 residues. Trimming at V came to 5 bases and at J to 5 bases, leaving 8 bases not matched to a gene. The CDR3 coding sequence is TGCGCCAGCAGTTCCGGACAGGGCCGGGAGACCCAGTACTTC. It yields the protein CASSSGQGRETQYF.

This clone was observed a handful of times. The CDR3 DNA follows: TGTGCCAGCAGCTCCTTGTTCCCGGGACTAGTTCAAGAGACCCAGTACTTC. It specifies CASSSLFPGLVQETQYF. The rearrangement uses TRBV7-9 and TRBJ2-5, with 8 positions matching TRBD2. CDR1 and CDR2 from the germline V gene are SEHNR and FQNEAQ (reference sequence). The CDR3 spans 17 residues. The J segment lost 2 bases and the V segment lost 4 bases, leaving 12 bases of the junction unmatched.

The CDR3 here is CASSMDIVNTEAFF. As DNA, the CDR3 is TGCGCCAGCAGCATGGACATCGTGAACACTGAAGCTTTCTTT. The V and J genes are TRBV5-1 and TRBJ1-1, with a weak D call TRBD1 (5 bases). The CDR3 runs 14 residues. Germline V gives CDR1 SGHRS, CDR2 YFSETQ. The V and J ends lost 4 bases and 0 bases respectively, with 10 bases between them. Drawing the rest from reference TRBV5-1 and TRBJ1-1, the complete variable domain is KAGVTQTPRYLIKTRGQQVTLSCSPISGHRSVSWYQQTPGQGLQFLFEYFSETQRNKGNFPGRFSGRQFSNSRSEMNVSTLELGDSALYLCASSMDIVNTEAFFGQGTRLTVV.

Notes on this clone: The same CDR3 is also encoded by other DNA sequences in this sample. V is TRBV6-5 and J is TRBJ1-1; no clear D gene. Germline values: CDR1 MNHEY, CDR2 SVGAGI. V lost 4 bases to trimming and J lost 0 bases, with 6 bases between them. This CDR3 is 13 amino acids long. CDR3 sequence: CASSLGMNTEAFF. In DNA form, the CDR3 reads TGTGCCAGCAGTTTGGGGATGAACACTGAAGCTTTCTTT.

The chain is built from TRBV19 and TRBJ1-1; the match to TRBD1 covers 12 bases. The germline CDR1 and CDR2 sequences are LNHDA and SQIVND (reference sequence). The CDR3 covers 15 residues. The V and J ends lost 3 bases and 7 bases, in that order; junction bases with no gene match: 6. CDR3 nucleotides: TGTGCCAGTAGTATCGGGACAGGGGGCAGAGGTGAAGCTTTCTTT. Translating gives CASSIGTGGRGEAFF.

The chain is built from TRBV5-1 and TRBJ1-1; tentative D call: TRBD1 (5 bases). Germline CDR1 reads SGHRS; CDR2 reads YFSETQ. Trimming pared 3 bases from V and 1 base from J, leaving 13 bases between. This CDR3 has 15 amino acids. The CDR3 sequence: CASSSHTRGNTEAFF. CDR3 DNA: TGCGCCAGCAGCTCGCACACAAGGGGGAACACTGAAGCTTTCTTT.

The chain recombines TRBV27 with TRBJ1-5; 8 bases fit TRBD1. CDR3 size: 22 residues. With 1 base clipped from V and 0 bases from J, the junction kept 20 bases outside the gene matches. The V gene's germline CDR1 is MNHEY and CDR2 SMNVEV (reference sequence). This CDR3 is CASSLYPPRTGSLLYSNQPQHF. The CDR3 coding sequence is TGTGCCAGCAGTTTATACCCCCCCCGGACAGGGTCCCTACTCTATAGCAATCAGCCCCAGCATTTT.

This clone was found once. The chain joins TRBV28 to TRBJ2-1; 10 nucleotides line up with TRBD2. CDR3 size: 18 residues. Germline-derived CDR1 and CDR2 are MDHEN and SYDVKM. V was pared by 4 bases and J by 0 bases, with 9 bases of the junction left unmatched. DNA for the CDR3: TGTGCCAGCAGTTCTGGGGCGACTAGCGGGTACTCCTACAATGAGCAGTTCTTC. This sequence encodes CASSSGATSGYSYNEQFF. The whole variable domain, filled in from reference TRBV28 and TRBJ2-1, reads DVKVTQSSRYLVKRTGEKVFLECVQDMDHENMFWYRQDPGLGLRLIYFSYDVKMKEKGDIPEGYSVSREKKERFSLILESASTNQTSMYLCASSSGATSGYSYNEQFFGPGTRLTVL.

The V call is TRBV6-5, the J call TRBJ1-3; 8 positions match TRBD1. The CDR3 totals 14 residues. Germline assignment: CDR1 MNHEY and CDR2 SVGAGI. The V segment lost 4 bases and the J segment 2 bases; nucleotides outside the gene matches: 1. The CDR3 coding sequence is TGTGCCAGCAGTTCAGGGGGCGCTGGAAACACCATATATTTT. Its translation: CASSSGGAGNTIYF.

This sequence joins TRBV7-6 and TRBJ2-1; D possibly uses TRBD1 or TRBD2 (5 bases each). The V gene lost 7 bases and the J gene lost 8 bases, with 18 bases spanning the gap. The germline gives CDR1 SGHVS, CDR2 FNYEAQ. The CDR3 has 14 amino acids. The CDR3 protein is CASTYRSLGDEQFF. CDR3 nucleotides: TGTGCCAGCACCTACAGGTCCCTGGGGGATGAGCAGTTCTTC.

A few counts support this clone. The CDR3 region has the DNA TGTGCCAGCACCAGGGGGATGAACACTGAAGCTTTCTTT. Translated: CASTRGMNTEAFF. V and J are TRBV6-5 and TRBJ1-1; 7 nucleotides line up with TRBD1. Germline V gene data show CDR1 as MNHEY and CDR2 as SVGAGI. The length of the CDR3 is 13 residues. V lost 7 bases and J lost 0; bases outside the gene matches: 2.

The genes are TRBV18 and TRBJ2-3; TRBD2 might be the D (6 bases). CDR1 KGHSH and CDR2 LQKENI come from the germline V gene. The CDR3 is 16 residues long. Deletions cut 5 bases from V and 0 bases from J, with 15 bases between. This CDR3 is CASSLQASGSTDTQYF. The DNA of the CDR3 is TGTGCCAGCTCATTACAAGCAAGCGGGAGCACAGATACGCAGTATTTT. The full variable domain, its missing parts supplied by reference TRBV18 and TRBJ2-3, is NAGVMQNPRHLVRRRGQEARLRCSPMKGHSHVYWYRQLPEEGLKFMVYLQKENIIDESGMPKERFSAEFPKEGPSILRIQQVVRGDSAAYFCASSLQASGSTDTQYFGPGTRLTVL.

This clone was seen more than once but under ten times. The genes are TRBV5-5 and TRBJ2-7; 11 nucleotides align to TRBD2. The J segment lost 2 bases and the V segment lost 4 bases, leaving 8 bases of the junction unmatched. The V gene's germline CDR1 is SGHKS and CDR2 YYEKEE (reference sequence). The CDR3 extends over 16 amino acids. As DNA, the CDR3 is TGTGCCAGCAGCCGAAGCTTAGCGGGAGGGCCCTACGAGCAGTACTTC. Encoded protein: CASSRSLAGGPYEQYF.

The gene calls are TRBV7-9 and TRBJ1-1; D gene ambiguous. Germline CDR1 is SEHNR and CDR2 is FQNEAQ (reference sequence). Trimming removed 3 bases from V and 8 bases from J, with 16 bases in between. This CDR3 is built from 14 residues. The CDR3 nucleotides are TGTGCCAGCAGCTTCCCCGAGGCGACTTGGGAAGCTTTCTTT. As protein: CASSFPEATWEAFF.

CDR3 in DNA: TGCGCCAGCAGTCGTAGCGGGAGCTCCTACAATGAGCAGTTCTTC. Translated: CASSRSGSSYNEQFF. V and J are TRBV10-1 and TRBJ2-1; 9 bases line up with TRBD2. Germline CDR1 and CDR2: WNHNN and SYGVQD (reference sequence). Trimming took 5 bases from V and 0 from J; bases not matched to a gene: 2. The CDR3 runs 15 residues.

The rearrangement uses TRBV18 and TRBJ2-2, with no clear D. V dropped 1 base and J dropped 5 bases, with 5 bases sitting between them. This CDR3 is 13 amino acids long. From germline, CDR1 is KGHSH and CDR2 LQKENI. Here the CDR3 reads CASSPRVTGELFF. DNA for the CDR3: TGTGCCAGCTCACCACGTGTAACCGGGGAGCTGTTTTTT.

This chain uses TRBV10-3 with TRBJ1-2; a possible D gene is TRBD1 (5 bases). The length of the CDR3 is 15 residues. V shed 7 bases and J shed 7 bases, with 22 bases lying between them. CDR1 and CDR2 (germline): ENHRY, SYGVKD. Here the CDR3 DNA reads TGTGCCATCAAAGACCCGGGGACCATCCCCACTGGCTACACCTTC. This codes for CAIKDPGTIPTGYTF.

This clone came up once. The genes are TRBV5-6 and TRBJ2-7, with 9 nucleotides matching TRBD2. V shed 2 bases, J shed 3 bases, and the junction held 3 bases outside the gene matches. In germline, CDR1 is SGHDT, CDR2 YYEEEE. CDR3 size: 14 residues. The CDR3, as DNA: TGTGCCAGCAGCTTCGAAGCGGGAGGCTACGAGCAGTACTTC. Protein: CASSFEAGGYEQYF.

The chain recombines TRBV6-5 with TRBJ1-2, with D possibly matching TRBD1 (5 bases). V was clipped by 2 bases and J by 1 base, with 8 bases between them. This CDR3 contains 14 residues. Germline CDR1 and CDR2: MNHEY and SVGAGI. In DNA form, the CDR3 reads TGTGCCAGCAGTTACCCTCAGGGTAACTATGGCTACACCTTC. Protein sequence: CASSYPQGNYGYTF.

The genes are TRBV6-5 and TRBJ2-4, with D maybe TRBD2 (5 bases). V was cut by 6 bases and J by 0 bases, with 12 bases left in between. This CDR3 has 15 residues. CDR1 is MNHEY, CDR2 SVGAGI, per germline. The CDR3: CASSPGILAKNIQYF. The CDR3, as DNA: TGTGCCAGCAGCCCGGGGATTCTAGCCAAAAACATTCAGTACTTC.

J is TRBJ2-7 and V is TRBV5-5; D uncertain. Trimming cost V 0 bases and J 2 bases, with 12 bases left between them. The CDR3 has 15 amino acids. Germline CDR1 and CDR2: SGHKS and YYEKEE (reference sequence). CDR3 nucleotides: TGTGCCAGCAGCTTGGACGTACTACAAACCTACGAGCAGTACTTC. This codes for CASSLDVLQTYEQYF.

This clone appeared once. The chain carries TRBV27 and TRBJ1-2; D is perhaps TRBD1 (5 bases). Germline loops: CDR1 MNHEY, CDR2 SMNVEV (reference sequence). The ends were cut back, 4 bases at V and 2 bases at J, with 8 bases in the middle. CDR3 length: 13 amino acids. The DNA for the CDR3 is TGTGCCAGCAGTTGGGACGGAAACTATGGCTACACCTTC. Its translation is CASSWDGNYGYTF.